These 9 T cell receptor beta chains were all obtained from the same sample, sequenced in a study of cytomegalovirus exposure and HLA in healthy donors. The PCR made use of 60 Vbeta and 13 Jbeta primers. The assay was immunoSEQ multiplex PCR, and TCRdb's table has in-frame clones only and misses some. This sample yields 150,000 to 200,000 clones, of which 84% are seen a single time; under 5% belongs to the top ten. The sequencing sample was made of PBMCs. The receptors were sampled from a man aged 18-30 years in good health and CMV-seronegative.

V usage is TRBV7-9 and J usage is TRBJ2-7; 13 bases align to TRBD2. The V gene's germline CDR1 is SEHNR and CDR2 FQNEAQ (reference sequence). CDR3 length: 16 amino acids. The V and J ends lost 5 bases and 4 bases, in that order; junction bases with no gene match: 8. The CDR3 reads CASSPGLAGAVYEQYF. CDR3 DNA: TGTGCCAGCAGCCCAGGACTAGCGGGAGCGGTTTACGAGCAGTACTTC.

V usage is TRBV13 and J usage is TRBJ1-2, with D maybe TRBD1 (5 bases). V was trimmed by 5 bases and J by 4 bases, leaving 17 bases between them. The germline V gene encodes CDR1 PRHDT and CDR2 FYEKMQ (reference sequence). CDR3 length equals 15 residues. The CDR3 DNA sequence: TGTGCCAGCAGCCCGGGTAGGGGCCTTGGCTATGGCTACACCTTC. Protein sequence: CASSPGRGLGYGYTF.

This rearrangement joins TRBV19 to TRBJ2-2; 7 positions agree with TRBD1. Per the germline V gene, CDR1 is LNHDA and CDR2 is SQIVND (reference sequence). There are 15 residues in the CDR3. The J segment lost 0 bases and the V segment lost 5 bases, leaving 3 bases of the junction unmatched. For the CDR3, the DNA is TGTGCCAGTAGTCGTAGGGGGCCGAACACCGGGGAGCTGTTTTTT. Its translation is CASSRRGPNTGELFF.

The V and J genes are TRBV27 and TRBJ2-3; D might be TRBD1 (5 bases). The CDR3 has 16 amino acids. Deletions cut 2 bases from V and 0 bases from J, with 12 bases between. Looked up from germline, CDR1 is MNHEY and CDR2 is SMNVEV (reference sequence). The DNA for the CDR3 is TGTGCCAGCAGTTTAGACAGAGGCTCTAGCACAGATACGCAGTATTTT. The encoded protein is CASSLDRGSSTDTQYF.

The V call is TRBV20-1, the J call TRBJ2-7; 8 nucleotides line up with TRBD2. With 7 bases clipped from V and 5 bases from J, the junction kept 4 bases outside the gene matches. The germline V gene encodes CDR1 DFQATT and CDR2 SNEGSKA (reference sequence). There are 11 residues in the CDR3. The CDR3: CSVERGNEQYF. The CDR3 region has the DNA TGCAGTGTTGAGCGGGGGAACGAGCAGTACTTC.

The chain couples TRBV4-1 to TRBJ2-7; a weak D match, TRBD2 (5 bases). From germline, CDR1 is MGHRA and CDR2 YSYEKL. V dropped 0 bases and J dropped 6 bases, with 15 bases sitting between them. This CDR3 is 15 amino acids long. The DNA for the CDR3 is TGCGCCAGCAGCCAAGAAGACCGCACCGGAGGCGAGCAGTACTTC. Translated: CASSQEDRTGGEQYF.

The chain couples TRBV29-1 to TRBJ2-2, with 8 bases fitting TRBD2. The CDR3 is 18 residues long. Trimming at V came to 3 bases and at J to 1 base, leaving 13 bases not matched to a gene. From germline, CDR1 is SQVTM and CDR2 ANQGSEA. The chain's CDR3 is CSVEEAEAGALNTGELFF. The CDR3, as DNA: TGCAGCGTTGAGGAGGCGGAAGCGGGGGCCCTGAACACCGGGGAGCTGTTTTTT.

The rearrangement links TRBV11-2 to TRBJ1-1; D gene uncertain. The V gene's germline CDR1 is SGHAT and CDR2 FQNNGV. There are 11 residues in the CDR3. Deletions cut 5 bases from V and 3 bases from J, with 4 bases between. The CDR3 loop is CASSPYTEAFF. CDR3 bases: TGTGCCAGCAGCCCATACACTGAAGCTTTCTTT. Supplemented by reference TRBV11-2 and TRBJ1-1, the full variable domain reads EAGVAQSPRYKIIEKRQSVAFWCNPISGHATLYWYQQILGQGPKLLIQFQNNGVVDDSQLPKDRFSAERLKGVDSTLKIQPAKLEDSAVYLCASSPYTEAFFGQGTRLTVV.

The chain combines TRBV4-2 with TRBJ2-3; 9 positions match TRBD2. The V segment lost 0 bases and the J segment 3 bases; nucleotides outside the gene matches: 7. The CDR3 has 17 residues. Germline V lookup: CDR1 LGHNA, CDR2 YNFKEQ. The CDR3 DNA follows: TGTGCCAGCAGCCAAGAGACCGGGACTAGCCAGACAGATACGCAGTATTTT. Encoded protein: CASSQETGTSQTDTQYF.